A single sample gave rise to the 30 T cell receptor beta chains below, sequenced in a study of T cells after yellow fever vaccination. TCRdb itself ran the 5' RACE reads through MiXCR, one entry per CDR3 protein. In the table there are about 320,000 distinct CDR3 sequences, about 11% of which are singletons. The source was CD4+ T cells sorted from PBMCs, collected 45 days after the yellow fever booster vaccination. These TCRs come from a man aged 18 to 30 who received the YFV17D yellow fever vaccine.

The J gene is TRBJ1-1, the V gene TRBV20-1; D is unresolved. The CDR3 length is 16 residues. V was shortened by 0 bases and J by 4 bases, with 18 bases between the two germline ends. Germline lookup yields CDR1 DFQATT and CDR2 SNEGSKA (reference sequence). The CDR3 sequence is CSARDPRGGQGTEAFF. The CDR3 coding sequence is TGCAGTGCTAGAGACCCCCGGGGTGGGCAAGGCACTGAAGCTTTCTTT.

This clonotype was counted many times. The chain recombines TRBV4-2 with TRBJ2-3, with TRBD1 identical over 7 bases. The V segment lost 0 bases and the J segment 6 bases; nucleotides outside the gene matches: 6. Germline assignment: CDR1 LGHNA and CDR2 YNFKEQ. The CDR3 is 15 amino acids. In nucleotides, the CDR3 is TGTGCCAGCAGCCAAGAATTTGACAGGGCGGATACGCAGTATTTT. It yields the protein CASSQEFDRADTQYF.

The sample holds a few counts of this clonotype. The gene calls are TRBV20-1 and TRBJ1-6, with 8 bases lining up with TRBD1. V trimming: 1 base; J trimming: 3 bases; junction bases outside the gene matches: 8. From germline, CDR1 is DFQATT and CDR2 SNEGSKA (reference sequence). There are 17 residues in the CDR3. In DNA form, the CDR3 reads TGCAGTGCTAGAGGGAGTCAGGGGGCGAACTATAATTCACCCCTCCACTTT. It codes for CSARGSQGANYNSPLHF.

This clonotype has a handful of counts. V is TRBV11-2 and J is TRBJ1-2, with a possible D match to TRBD1 (5 bases). Germline CDR1 reads SGHAT; CDR2 reads FQNNGV. CDR3 length: 16 amino acids. Trimming stripped 5 bases from V and 4 bases from J, with 20 bases between. CDR3 nucleotides: TGTGCCAGCAGCCCCCCCGGCGTTGGGGGTGGCTATGGCTACACCTTC. This encodes CASSPPGVGGGYGYTF.

The sample holds a few counts of this clonotype. The J gene is TRBJ2-7, the V gene TRBV12-3 or TRBV12-4; the D gene is possibly TRBD2 (6 bases). Trimming took off 6 bases at V and 2 bases at J, with 14 bases between the two ends. The length of the CDR3 is 14 residues. CDR3 sequence: CASSGTPSTYEQYF. CDR3 nucleotide sequence: TGTGCCAGCAGCGGGACTCCATCAACCTACGAGCAGTACTTC.

This clonotype was recorded many times. This rearrangement joins TRBV6-2 or TRBV6-3 to TRBJ1-1, with D tentatively TRBD1 (5 bases). Per the germline V gene, CDR1 is MNHEY and CDR2 is SVGEGT. The CDR3 contains 15 residues. The ends were cut back, 5 bases at V and 3 bases at J, with 16 bases in the middle. The DNA for the CDR3 is TGTGCCAGCAGTCGACGGTTAAGGGGTTACACTGAAGCTTTCTTT. It is translated as CASSRRLRGYTEAFF.

This clonotype was counted many times. The rearrangement links TRBV6-2 or TRBV6-3 to TRBJ1-5; TRBD1 matches at 10 bases. The ends lost 4 bases at V and 6 bases at J; junction bases unmatched: 3. This CDR3 has 14 amino acids. Germline loops: CDR1 MNHEY, CDR2 SVGEGT. The CDR3 bases are TGTGCCAGCAGTTCGGGACAGGGGACTCAGCCCCAGCATTTT. Protein product: CASSSGQGTQPQHF.

This clonotype was counted at least ten times. The CDR3 is CASSPRSGGYTDTQYF. CDR3 nucleotides: TGTGCCAGCAGCCCCCGTAGCGGGGGATATACAGATACGCAGTATTTT. This chain links TRBV7-2 with TRBJ2-3; 9 bases fit TRBD2. CDR3 length: 16 amino acids. Germline-derived CDR1 and CDR2 are SGHTA and FQGNSA. Trimming took 5 bases from V and 3 from J; bases not matched to a gene: 9.

There are many counts of this clonotype. The gene calls are TRBV5-1 and TRBJ2-2, with D possibly TRBD1 on 6 matching bases. V was pared by 5 bases and J by 0 bases, with 14 bases between. Germline assignment: CDR1 SGHRS and CDR2 YFSETQ. CDR3 size: 16 residues. CDR3 sequence: CASRDSGRANTGELFF. In nucleotides, the CDR3 is TGCGCCAGCAGGGACAGCGGACGCGCGAACACCGGGGAGCTGTTTTTT.

This sequence joins TRBV4-3 and TRBJ1-6; D gene uncertain. CDR3 length: 17 amino acids. Trimming removed 0 bases at V and 8 bases at J, with 17 bases between. Germline assignment: CDR1 LGHNA and CDR2 YSLEER. CDR3 in DNA: TGCGCCAGCAGCCAAGATCTGGTCTTGGCCAGCGATTCACCCCTCCACTTT. Translation: CASSQDLVLASDSPLHF.

The rearrangement uses TRBV29-1 and TRBJ1-2; the D is unclear. This CDR3 has 10 amino acids. V was clipped by 4 bases and J by 4 bases, with 4 bases between them. Germline values: CDR1 SQVTM, CDR2 ANQGSEA. CDR3 amino acids: CSVGVYGYTF. The CDR3 nucleotides read TGCAGCGTTGGGGTCTATGGCTACACCTTC.

This clonotype came up a few times. This chain connects TRBV12-3 or TRBV12-4 to TRBJ2-7, with 10 nucleotides matching TRBD2. J gave up 7 bases and V 5 bases, and 8 bases lay outside the gene matches. The length of the CDR3 is 14 residues. The CDR3 nucleotides are TGTGCCAGCAGTCGGACTAGCGGTTGGAAAGAGCAGTACTTC. Its translation: CASSRTSGWKEQYF.

The chain has TRBV10-3 and TRBJ2-5; maybe TRBD1 (6 bases). The CDR3 consists of 13 residues. CDR1 is ENHRY and CDR2 is SYGVKD in the germline V gene. The V gene lost 5 bases and the J gene lost 1 base, with 8 bases spanning the gap. Here the CDR3 reads CAISQGFQETQYF. CDR3 DNA sequence: TGTGCCATCAGTCAGGGGTTCCAAGAGACCCAGTACTTC.

This chain connects TRBV5-1 to TRBJ1-2; TRBD1 matches at 7 bases. CDR1 SGHRS and CDR2 YFSETQ come from the germline V gene. V was pared by 2 bases and J by 14 bases, with 9 bases of the junction left unmatched. The CDR3 loop spans 12 amino acids. Written as DNA, the CDR3 is TGCGCCAGCAGCTTCTCCGGGACAGCTGGGACCTTC. Its protein product is CASSFSGTAGTF.

The rearrangement joins TRBV11-2 to TRBJ1-2; D remains ambiguous. Looked up from germline, CDR1 is SGHAT and CDR2 is FQNNGV. The CDR3 is 13 amino acids. V gave up 4 bases and J gave up 6 bases, with 12 bases separating them. CDR3 region: CASSSGGWNGYTF. The CDR3 bases are TGTGCCAGCAGCTCCGGAGGGTGGAATGGCTACACCTTC.

This clonotype was recorded many times. This chain joins TRBV12-3 or TRBV12-4 and TRBJ2-5; 8 nucleotides match TRBD2. The CDR3 sequence is 14 residues long. V was clipped by 2 bases and J by 5 bases; unmatched bases: 4. The CDR3 region is CASSLSGGMETQYF. CDR3 nucleotides: TGTGCCAGCAGTTTAAGCGGGGGCATGGAGACCCAGTACTTC.

This sequence joins TRBV5-1 and TRBJ2-5, with 10 bases that match TRBD2. This CDR3 region has 18 residues. Germline values: CDR1 SGHRS, CDR2 YFSETQ. V gave up 4 bases and J gave up 2 bases; unmatched junction bases: 14. The CDR3 protein is CASSLRASGGSVQETQYF. DNA of the CDR3: TGCGCCAGCAGCCTGAGGGCTAGCGGGGGTAGCGTACAAGAGACCCAGTACTTC.

This chain joins TRBV5-4 and TRBJ2-5, with 9 bases lining up with TRBD1. Germline values: CDR1 SGHNT, CDR2 YYREEE (reference sequence). CDR3 length equals 16 residues. With V trimmed by 4 bases and J by 4 bases, 11 bases remained unmatched. This CDR3 is CASSPPPGGQGETQYF. The CDR3 region has the DNA TGTGCCAGCAGCCCACCGCCAGGGGGACAGGGAGAGACCCAGTACTTC.

The chain employs TRBV7-8 and TRBJ2-1, with D possibly TRBD2 on 5 matching bases. The CDR3 runs to 13 residues. CDR1 and CDR2 (germline): SGHVS, FQNEAQ. Trimming pared 3 bases from V and 10 bases from J, leaving 13 bases between. CDR3 DNA sequence: TGTGCCAGCAGCTTGGACCCACCGGGGGAGCAGTTCTTC. It translates to CASSLDPPGEQFF.

This clonotype occurred many times. The V call is TRBV5-1, the J call TRBJ1-4, with 10 bases aligning to TRBD1. Germline V gives CDR1 SGHRS, CDR2 YFSETQ. V shed 3 bases, J shed 8 bases, and the junction held 4 bases outside the gene matches. The CDR3 runs 14 residues. CDR3 DNA sequence: TGCGCCAGCAGCTCCGGGACAGGGGTGGAAAAACTGTTTTTT. It codes for CASSSGTGVEKLFF.

This clonotype was recorded many times. The chain joins TRBV7-2 to TRBJ2-3, with 9 positions matching TRBD2. The CDR3 spans 14 residues. The germline V gene has CDR1 SGHTA and CDR2 FQGNSA. The junction had 6 bases not matched to a gene; V was cut back by 6 bases and J by 5 bases. The CDR3: CASSRGGAIDTQYF. The CDR3 DNA follows: TGTGCCAGCAGTCGCGGGGGGGCTATAGATACGCAGTATTTT.

The rearrangement uses TRBV20-1 and TRBJ1-6; no clear D gene. Germline CDR1 reads DFQATT; CDR2 reads SNEGSKA (reference sequence). V shed 0 bases and J shed 8 bases, with 14 bases lying between them. CDR3 length: 15 residues. As DNA, the CDR3 is TGCAGTGCTAGAGATAGGTGGTCCGGGGATTCACCCCTCCACTTT. It is translated as CSARDRWSGDSPLHF.

The J gene is TRBJ2-5, the V gene TRBV9, with 10 bases fitting TRBD2. J was trimmed by 1 base and V by 0 bases; bases with no gene match: 3. This CDR3 has 16 residues. Germline V lookup: CDR1 SGDLS, CDR2 YYNGEE. The CDR3 DNA is TGTGCCAGCAGCGTAGCTAGCGGGGGCTTCCAAGAGACCCAGTACTTC. It translates to CASSVASGGFQETQYF.

The J gene is TRBJ1-1, the V gene TRBV27; D is uncertain. V lost 6 bases and J 0 bases, leaving 11 bases between the germline ends. The CDR3 runs 14 residues. Per the germline V gene, CDR1 is MNHEY and CDR2 is SMNVEV (reference sequence). Here the CDR3 DNA reads TGTGCCAGCAGCCGAGGGTACTTGAACACTGAAGCTTTCTTT. This sequence encodes CASSRGYLNTEAFF.

This sequence joins TRBV18 and TRBJ2-3; the D is unclear. This CDR3 has 16 amino acids. Between the trimmed V and J ends, which lost 3 bases and 0 bases, there was a span of 13 bases. Germline V lookup: CDR1 KGHSH, CDR2 LQKENI. The CDR3 spells CASSPRQSTSTDTQYF. As DNA, the CDR3 is TGTGCCAGCTCACCTCGCCAGTCAACCAGCACAGATACGCAGTATTTT.

This clonotype appeared many times. The chain combines TRBV7-9 with TRBJ1-2, with 7 bases identical to TRBD1. V trimming: 3 bases; J trimming: 5 bases; junction bases outside the gene matches: 9. CDR3 length: 15 amino acids. In germline, CDR1 is SEHNR, CDR2 FQNEAQ (reference sequence). The CDR3 spells CASSFGRGGAYGYTF. CDR3 sequence (DNA): TGTGCCAGCAGCTTTGGGAGAGGGGGCGCTTATGGCTACACCTTC.

The rearrangement links TRBV5-4 to TRBJ2-2; possibly TRBD1 for D (6 bases). CDR1 and CDR2 from the germline V gene are SGHNT and YYREEE (reference sequence). This CDR3 region has 16 residues. Trimming stripped 2 bases from V and 0 bases from J, with 11 bases between. In DNA, the CDR3 is TGTGCCAGCAGCTTTGGGGGCTTGTCGAACACCGGGGAGCTGTTTTTT. Translation: CASSFGGLSNTGELFF.

The chain joins TRBV6-1 to TRBJ2-2; D not certain. CDR3 length equals 13 residues. Germline V CDR1 and CDR2: MNHNS, SASEGT. The V and J ends lost 8 bases and 3 bases respectively, with 10 bases between them. This CDR3 is CASEFSDTGELFF. The DNA for the CDR3 is TGTGCCAGCGAGTTCTCAGACACCGGGGAGCTGTTTTTT.

This clonotype was detected a few times. The rearrangement joins TRBV24-1 to TRBJ2-2, with 9 nucleotides matching TRBD1. J was trimmed by 4 bases and V by 3 bases; bases with no gene match: 5. CDR3 length: 16 residues. Germline V lookup: CDR1 KGHDR, CDR2 SFDVKD. The CDR3 protein is CATSDHGTGRTGELFF. The CDR3 coding sequence is TGTGCCACCAGTGATCATGGGACAGGGCGCACCGGGGAGCTGTTTTTT.

This rearrangement joins TRBV23-1 to TRBJ2-2; D is perhaps TRBD2 (5 bases). TRBV23-1 is filed as an ORF, its function uncertain. V was shortened by 6 bases and J by 6 bases, with 14 bases between the two germline ends. This CDR3 is built from 14 residues. The CDR3 is CASRGSHRAGELFF. The CDR3, as DNA: TGCGCCAGCAGAGGGAGCCATCGCGCCGGGGAGCTGTTTTTT.